The entry below gives a single TCR beta chain sequence along with its context. Its target is not known. Assay: immunoSEQ multiplex PCR; the TCRdb copy retains only in-frame clones and omits some. The sample comprises some 130,000 clones, approximately 84% of which are singletons, and over 4% rests with the top ten. These data belong to a study of T cell responses to AZD1222 COVID-19 vaccine. Looked up from germline, CDR1 is SGHRS and CDR2 is YFSETQ. V was clipped by 8 bases and J by 0 bases; unmatched bases: 7. There are 14 residues in the CDR3. Study conclusions and caveats: Spike-specific TCR breadth and depth grew following two AZD1222 doses. Only a handful of AZD1222 recipients were seropositive at baseline. The study found vaccine-associated CD4 TCRs spanning spike, dominant at 160-218 and 743-854.

The chain joins TRBV5-1 to TRBJ2-7, with 8 nucleotides matching TRBD1. The TCR was taken from an adult in good health. Sequenced material: peripheral blood, taken on day 0 of AZD1222 vaccination. CDR3 in amino acids: CASRQGQSSYEQYF. The CDR3 bases are TGCGCCAGTCGACAGGGGCAGAGCTCCTACGAGCAGTACTTC.